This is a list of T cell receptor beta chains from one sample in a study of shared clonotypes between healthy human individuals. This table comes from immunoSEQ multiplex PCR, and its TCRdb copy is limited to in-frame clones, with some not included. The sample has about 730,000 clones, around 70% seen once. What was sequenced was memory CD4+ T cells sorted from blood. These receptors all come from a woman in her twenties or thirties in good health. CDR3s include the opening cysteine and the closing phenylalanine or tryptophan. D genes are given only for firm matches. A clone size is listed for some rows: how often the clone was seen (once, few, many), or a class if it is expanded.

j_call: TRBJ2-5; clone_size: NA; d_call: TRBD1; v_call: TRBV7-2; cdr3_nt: TGTGCCAGCAGCCGGGACAGCAGCTTCCAAGAGACCCAGTACTTC; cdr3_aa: CASSRDSSFQETQYF
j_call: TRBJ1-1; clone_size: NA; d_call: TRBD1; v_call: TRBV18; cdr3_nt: TGTGCCAGCTCACGAACGGACAGGGAAAACACTGAAGCTTTCTTT; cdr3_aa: CASSRTDRENTEAFF
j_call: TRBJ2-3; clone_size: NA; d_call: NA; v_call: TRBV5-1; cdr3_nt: TGCGCCAGCAGCGATGGACAGTACCAAGATACGCAGTATTTT; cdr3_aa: CASSDGQYQDTQYF
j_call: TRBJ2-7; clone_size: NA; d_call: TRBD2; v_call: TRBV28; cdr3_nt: TGTGCCAGCAGTGTCGGGGGGGCTTCCTCAGGTTTCTACGAGCAGTACTTC; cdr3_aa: CASSVGGASSGFYEQYF
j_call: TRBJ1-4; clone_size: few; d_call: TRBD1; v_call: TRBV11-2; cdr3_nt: TGTGCCAGCAGCATAGGGACAGGGTATGAAAAACTGTTTTTT; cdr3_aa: CASSIGTGYEKLFF
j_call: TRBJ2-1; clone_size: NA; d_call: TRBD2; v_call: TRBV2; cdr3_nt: TGTGCCAGCGGGGGGACTAGCGGGAGGGGCAATGAGCAGTTCTTC; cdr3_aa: CASGGTSGRGNEQFF
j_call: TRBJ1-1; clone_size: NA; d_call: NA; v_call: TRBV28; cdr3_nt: TGTGCCAGCAGCCCGGGAAATACTGAAGCTTTCTTT; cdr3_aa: CASSPGNTEAFF
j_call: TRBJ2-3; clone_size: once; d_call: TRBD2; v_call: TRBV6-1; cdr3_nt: TGTGCCAGCTCCCGGGGACTAGCGGGAGATACGCAGTATTTT; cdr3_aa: CASSRGLAGDTQYF
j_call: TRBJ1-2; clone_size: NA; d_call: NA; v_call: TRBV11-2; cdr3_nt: TGTGCCAGCAGCTTTCGGGACACCGAGGCTGGGTATGGCTACACCTTC; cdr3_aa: CASSFRDTEAGYGYTF
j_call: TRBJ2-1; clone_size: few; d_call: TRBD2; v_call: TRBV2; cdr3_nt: TGTGCCAGCAGGGTGGGGACTAGCGGACAAAATGAGCAGTTCTTC; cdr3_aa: CASRVGTSGQNEQFF
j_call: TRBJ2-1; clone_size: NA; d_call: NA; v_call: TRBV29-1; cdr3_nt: TGCAGCGTTTCCCGTCGGGCCTACAATGAGCAGTTCTTC; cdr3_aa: CSVSRRAYNEQFF
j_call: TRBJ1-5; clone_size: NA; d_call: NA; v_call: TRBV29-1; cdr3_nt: TGCAGCGTTGAAGATATCACCACAGGAGTATATCAGCCCCAGCATTTT; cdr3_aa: CSVEDITTGVYQPQHF
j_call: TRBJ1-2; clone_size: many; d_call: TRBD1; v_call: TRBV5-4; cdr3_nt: TGTGCCAGCAGCAGGGACAGGGGGCTGGGGGTGGATGGCTACACCTTC; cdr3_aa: CASSRDRGLGVDGYTF
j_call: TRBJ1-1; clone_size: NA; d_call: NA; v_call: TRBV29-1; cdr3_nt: TGCAGCGTTGCCGGACGGTTGAACACTGAAGCTTTCTTT; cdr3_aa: CSVAGRLNTEAFF
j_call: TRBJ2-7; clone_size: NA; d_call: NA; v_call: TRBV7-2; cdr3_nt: TGTGCCAGCAGCTTAGCAGGGGAGAACGACGAGCAGTACTTC; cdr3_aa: CASSLAGENDEQYF
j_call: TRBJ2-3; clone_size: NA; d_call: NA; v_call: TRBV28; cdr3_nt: TGTGCCAGCAGTTTAGGGGGCGAGGCAGATACGCAGTATTTT; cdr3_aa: CASSLGGEADTQYF
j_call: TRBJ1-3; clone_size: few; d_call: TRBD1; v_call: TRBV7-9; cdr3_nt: TGTGCCAGCAGCTCGGGACAGGTCCCTGGAAACACCATATATTTT; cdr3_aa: CASSSGQVPGNTIYF
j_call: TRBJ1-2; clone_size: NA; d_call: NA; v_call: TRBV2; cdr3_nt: TGTGCCAGCAATGTCGCAGGGCCAGGCGGCTACACCTTC; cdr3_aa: CASNVAGPGGYTF
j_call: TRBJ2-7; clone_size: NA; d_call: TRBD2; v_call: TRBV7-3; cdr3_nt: TGTGCCAGCAGCGCGACTAGCGGGAGAAACGAGCAGTACTTC; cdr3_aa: CASSATSGRNEQYF
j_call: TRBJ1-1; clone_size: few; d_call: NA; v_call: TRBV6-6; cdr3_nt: TGTGCCAGCAGTTACTCGAATACAGTGAACACTGAAGCTTTCTTT; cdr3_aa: CASSYSNTVNTEAFF
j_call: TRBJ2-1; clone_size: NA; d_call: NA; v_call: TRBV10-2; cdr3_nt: TGCGCCAGCACCCTAGACGGACTGGGCAACAATGAGCAGTTCTTC; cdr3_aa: CASTLDGLGNNEQFF
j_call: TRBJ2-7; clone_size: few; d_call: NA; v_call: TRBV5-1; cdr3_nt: TGCGCCAGCAGCCCGACAGTCTCCTACGAGCAGTACTTC; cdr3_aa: CASSPTVSYEQYF
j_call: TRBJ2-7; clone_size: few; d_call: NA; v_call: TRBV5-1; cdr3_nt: TGCGCCAGCAGCTTGGGCGGGACCACCTACGAGCAGTACTTC; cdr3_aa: CASSLGGTTYEQYF
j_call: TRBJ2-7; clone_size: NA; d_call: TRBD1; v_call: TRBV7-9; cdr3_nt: TGTGCCAGCAGCTCGTCGGGACAGGCTAACGAGCAGTACTTC; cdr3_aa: CASSSSGQANEQYF
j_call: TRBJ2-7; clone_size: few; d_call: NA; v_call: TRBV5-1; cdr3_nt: TGCGCCAGCAGCTTGGAGCTTAACAGGAGGGGGTTTATACCGGAGCAGTACTTC; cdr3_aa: CASSLELNRRGFIPEQYF
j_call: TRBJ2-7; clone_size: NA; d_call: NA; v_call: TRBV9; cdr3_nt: TGTGCCAGCAGCGTAGACGGCAGGGCAGGCGAGCAGTACTTC; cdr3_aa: CASSVDGRAGEQYF
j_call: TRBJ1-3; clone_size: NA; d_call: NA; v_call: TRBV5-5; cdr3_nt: TGTGCCAGCAGCTTGGAAGGCAGACCTCGAAACACCATATATTTT; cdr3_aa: CASSLEGRPRNTIYF
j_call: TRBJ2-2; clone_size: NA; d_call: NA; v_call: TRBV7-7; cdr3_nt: TGTGCCAGCAGCCCAACCTCGGCTCAGATCACCGGGGAGCTGTTTTTT; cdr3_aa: CASSPTSAQITGELFF
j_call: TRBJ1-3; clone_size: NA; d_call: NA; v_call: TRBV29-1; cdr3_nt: TGCAGCGTTGTTTCGGGTTTCTCTGGAAACACCATATATTTT; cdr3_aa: CSVVSGFSGNTIYF
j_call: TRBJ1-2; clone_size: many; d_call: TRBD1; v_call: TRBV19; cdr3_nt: TGTGCCAGTAGTATTGACAGGGACTATGGCTACACCTTC; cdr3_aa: CASSIDRDYGYTF
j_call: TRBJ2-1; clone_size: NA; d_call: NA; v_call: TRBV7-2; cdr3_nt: TGTGCCAGCAGCTCGTCTGTGCTAGTCTCCTACAATGAGCAGTTCTTC; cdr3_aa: CASSSSVLVSYNEQFF
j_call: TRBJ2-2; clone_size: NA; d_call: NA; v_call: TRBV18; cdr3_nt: TGTGCCAGCTCACCCAGCGCCGGTCTTAACACCGGGGAGCTGTTTTTT; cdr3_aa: CASSPSAGLNTGELFF
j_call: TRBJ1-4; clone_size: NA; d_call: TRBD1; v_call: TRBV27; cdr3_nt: TGTGCCAGCAGATCTATGGACAGGGAGTACGAAAAACTGTTTTTT; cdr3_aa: CASRSMDREYEKLFF
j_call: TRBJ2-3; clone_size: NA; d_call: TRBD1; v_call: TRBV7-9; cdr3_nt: TGTGCCAGCAGCAAGGACAGGGGAAGCACAGATACGCAGTATTTT; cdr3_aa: CASSKDRGSTDTQYF
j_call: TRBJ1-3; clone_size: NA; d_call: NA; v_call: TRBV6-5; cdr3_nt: TGTGCCAGCAGTTACTCGGGCTTCGCATCTGGAAACACCATATATTTT; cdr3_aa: CASSYSGFASGNTIYF